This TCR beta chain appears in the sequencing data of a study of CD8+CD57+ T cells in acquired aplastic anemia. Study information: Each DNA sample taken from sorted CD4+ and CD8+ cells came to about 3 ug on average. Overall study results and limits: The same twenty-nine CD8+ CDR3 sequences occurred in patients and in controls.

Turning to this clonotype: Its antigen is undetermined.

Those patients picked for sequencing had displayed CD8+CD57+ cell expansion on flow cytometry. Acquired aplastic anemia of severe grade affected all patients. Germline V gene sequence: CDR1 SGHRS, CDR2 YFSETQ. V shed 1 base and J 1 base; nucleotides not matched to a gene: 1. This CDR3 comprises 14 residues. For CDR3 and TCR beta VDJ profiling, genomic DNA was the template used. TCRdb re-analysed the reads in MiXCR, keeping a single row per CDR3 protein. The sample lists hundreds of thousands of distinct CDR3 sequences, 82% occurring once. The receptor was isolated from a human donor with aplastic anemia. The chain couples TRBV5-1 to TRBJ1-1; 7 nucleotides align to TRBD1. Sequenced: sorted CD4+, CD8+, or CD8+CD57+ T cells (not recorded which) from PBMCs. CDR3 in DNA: TGCGCCAGCAGCTTGAACAGGGGGAACACTGAAGCTTTCTTT. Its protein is CASSLNRGNTEAFF.